Here is one TCR beta chain with its context. Per the study methods: How many nucleated cells were present was estimated from reference gene primer amplification. TCRdb's table, derived via immunoSEQ multiplex PCR, lists solely in-frame clones and lacks some. D and trimming come from the DNA, and the V and J calls and clone size come from that table. The repertoire holds 95,000 to 100,000 clones, almost 95% seen once, with 5.7% in the top ten. The data were taken from a study of blood T cell repertoires in COVID-19. For the study at large: COVID-19 samples collected from the United States, Italy and Spain covered acute and convalescent phases.

Germline V gene data show CDR1 as LGHDT and CDR2 as YNNKEL (reference sequence). This CDR3 has 14 amino acids. V lost 3 bases, J lost 1 base, and 7 bases lay in between. Sequenced sample: peripheral blood. The chain links TRBV3-1 (or the pseudogene TRBV3-2) to TRBJ1-5; weak D call: TRBD1 (5 bases). The TCR comes from a man in his fifties with active COVID-19. CDR3 loop: CASSHRESNQPQHF. In nucleotides, the CDR3 is TGTGCCAGCAGCCACAGGGAAAGCAATCAGCCCCAGCATTTT.